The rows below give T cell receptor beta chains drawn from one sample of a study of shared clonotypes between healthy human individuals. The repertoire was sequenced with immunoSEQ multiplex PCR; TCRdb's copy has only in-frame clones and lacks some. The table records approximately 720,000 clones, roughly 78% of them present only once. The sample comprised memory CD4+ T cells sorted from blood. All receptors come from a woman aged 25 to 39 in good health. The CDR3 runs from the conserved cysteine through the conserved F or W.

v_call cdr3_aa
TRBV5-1 CASSREVRRRGQRETQYF
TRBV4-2 CASSQDFRGAYDGYTF
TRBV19 CASSTSGAANTEAFF
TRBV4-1 CASSPRGGRGSYNEQFF
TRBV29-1 CSVGGQGLNIQYF
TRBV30 CAWSVQGTTANNSPLHF
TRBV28 CASSPPPLYEQYF
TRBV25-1 CASTQAQTDTQYF
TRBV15 CATSSFGYNEKLFF
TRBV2 CASSDFLLAGEAYEQYF
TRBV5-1 CASSLRETQYF
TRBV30 CAWSGTEYEQYF
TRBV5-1 CASKGGEDQPQHF
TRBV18 CASSSGTRETQYF
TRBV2 CASTGQLTGELFF
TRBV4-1 CASSQALRQGLGYTF
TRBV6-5 CASSRTTGTETQYF
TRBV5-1 CASGAGLRLNEQFF
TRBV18 CASSASSGMRDNEQFF
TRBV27 CASTSGLPPYEQYF
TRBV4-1 CASSLFRSASGANTGELFF
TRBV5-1 CASSLQGLNTDTQYF
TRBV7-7 CASSLGAGGSYEQYF
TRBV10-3 CAIKERQSHEQYF
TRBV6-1 CASSEDPGLYQPQHF
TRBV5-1 CASSLTSGSQGNEQFF
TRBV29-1 CSVEDQLAGLSYNEQFF
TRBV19 CASSIDRKQPEGYTF
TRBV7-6 CASSPGLWGTEAFF